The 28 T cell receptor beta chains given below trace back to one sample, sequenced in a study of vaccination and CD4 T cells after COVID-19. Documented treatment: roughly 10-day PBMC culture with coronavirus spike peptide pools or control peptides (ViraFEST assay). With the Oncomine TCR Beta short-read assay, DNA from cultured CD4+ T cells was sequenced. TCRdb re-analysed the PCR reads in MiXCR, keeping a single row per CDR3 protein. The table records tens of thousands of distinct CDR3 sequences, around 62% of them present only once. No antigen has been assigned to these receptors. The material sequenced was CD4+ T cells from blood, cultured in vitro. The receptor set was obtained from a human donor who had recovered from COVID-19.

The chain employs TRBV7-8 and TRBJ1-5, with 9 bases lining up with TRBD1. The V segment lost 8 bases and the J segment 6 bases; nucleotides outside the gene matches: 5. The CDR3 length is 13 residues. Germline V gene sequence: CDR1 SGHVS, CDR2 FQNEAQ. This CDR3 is CASSGTGIQPQHF. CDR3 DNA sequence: TGTGCCAGCTCCGGGACAGGGATTCAGCCCCAGCATTTT.

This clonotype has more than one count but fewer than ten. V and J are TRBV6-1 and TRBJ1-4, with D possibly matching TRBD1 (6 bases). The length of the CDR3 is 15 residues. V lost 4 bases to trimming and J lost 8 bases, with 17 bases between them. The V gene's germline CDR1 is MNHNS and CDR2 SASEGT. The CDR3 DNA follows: TGTGCCAGCAGTGTGGGGGGCAGCAGAGGGGAAAAACTGTTTTTT. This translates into CASSVGGSRGEKLFF.

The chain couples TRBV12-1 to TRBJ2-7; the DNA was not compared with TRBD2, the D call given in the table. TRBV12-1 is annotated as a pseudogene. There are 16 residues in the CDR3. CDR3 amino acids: CASSRRPDSGIYEQYF. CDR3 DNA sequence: TGTGCCAGCAGCCGACGCCCAGATAGCGGGATCTACGAGCAGTACTTC.

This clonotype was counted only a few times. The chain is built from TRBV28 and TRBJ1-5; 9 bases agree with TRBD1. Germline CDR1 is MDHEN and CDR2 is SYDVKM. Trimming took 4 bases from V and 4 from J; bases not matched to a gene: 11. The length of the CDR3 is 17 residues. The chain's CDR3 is CASSSLGQGSWNQPQHF. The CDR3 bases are TGTGCCAGCAGTTCACTGGGACAGGGATCTTGGAATCAGCCCCAGCATTTT. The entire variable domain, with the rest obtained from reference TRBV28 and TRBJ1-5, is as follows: DVKVTQSSRYLVKRTGEKVFLECVQDMDHENMFWYRQDPGLGLRLIYFSYDVKMKEKGDIPEGYSVSREKKERFSLILESASTNQTSMYLCASSSLGQGSWNQPQHFGDGTRLSIL.

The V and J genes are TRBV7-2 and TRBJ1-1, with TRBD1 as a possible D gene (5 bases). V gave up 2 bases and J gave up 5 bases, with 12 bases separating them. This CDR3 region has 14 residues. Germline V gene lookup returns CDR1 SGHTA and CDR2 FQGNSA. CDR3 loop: CASSLKGGGTEAFF. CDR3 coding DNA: TGTGCCAGCAGCTTAAAGGGTGGGGGTACTGAAGCTTTCTTT.

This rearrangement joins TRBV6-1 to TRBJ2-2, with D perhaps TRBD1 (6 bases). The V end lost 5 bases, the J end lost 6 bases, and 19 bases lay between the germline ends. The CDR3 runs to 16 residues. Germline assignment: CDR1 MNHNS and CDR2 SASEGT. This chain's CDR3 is CASSPTTGLIAGELFF. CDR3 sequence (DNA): TGTGCCAGCAGTCCGACGACAGGATTAATTGCCGGGGAGCTGTTTTTT.

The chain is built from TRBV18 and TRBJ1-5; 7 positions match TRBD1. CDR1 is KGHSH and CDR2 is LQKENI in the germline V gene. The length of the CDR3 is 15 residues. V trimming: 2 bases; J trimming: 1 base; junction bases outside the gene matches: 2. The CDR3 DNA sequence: TGTGCCAGCTCACCAGAGGGGGCAAGCAATCAGCCCCAGCATTTT. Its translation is CASSPEGASNQPQHF.

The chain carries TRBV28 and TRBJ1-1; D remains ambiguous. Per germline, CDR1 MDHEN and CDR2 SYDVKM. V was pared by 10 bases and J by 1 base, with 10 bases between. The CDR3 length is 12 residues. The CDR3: CATWSTNTEAFF. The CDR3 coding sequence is TGTGCCACCTGGAGTACGAACACTGAAGCTTTCTTT.

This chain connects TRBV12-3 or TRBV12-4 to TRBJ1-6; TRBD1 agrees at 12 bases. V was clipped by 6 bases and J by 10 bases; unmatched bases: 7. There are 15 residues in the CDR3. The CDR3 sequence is CASRSGTGGRSPLHF. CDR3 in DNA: TGTGCCAGCAGGTCCGGGACAGGGGGCCGATCACCCCTCCACTTT.

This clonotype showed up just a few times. In DNA form, the CDR3 reads TGTGCCAGCAGCTCATTGGGACAGGGGGCTTATGGCTACACCTTC. It encodes CASSSLGQGAYGYTF. The V and J genes are TRBV7-8 and TRBJ1-2; 12 nucleotides align to TRBD1. Per the germline V gene, CDR1 is SGHVS and CDR2 is FQNEAQ. V lost 4 bases, J lost 5 bases, and 5 bases stayed unmatched. CDR3 length: 15 amino acids. The full variable domain, in which reference TRBV7-8 and TRBJ1-2 provide the parts outside the CDR3, is GAGVSQSPRYKVAKRGQDVALRCDPISGHVSLFWYQQALGQGPEFLTYFQNEAQLDKSGLPSDRFFAERPEGSVSTLKIQRTQQEDSAVYLCASSSLGQGAYGYTFGSGTRLTVV.

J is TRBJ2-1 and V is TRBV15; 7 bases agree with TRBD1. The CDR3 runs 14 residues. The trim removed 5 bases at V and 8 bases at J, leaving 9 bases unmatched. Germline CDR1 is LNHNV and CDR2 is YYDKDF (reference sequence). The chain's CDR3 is CATSVRIGGHEQFF. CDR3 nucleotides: TGTGCCACCAGCGTCCGGATAGGGGGCCATGAGCAGTTCTTC.

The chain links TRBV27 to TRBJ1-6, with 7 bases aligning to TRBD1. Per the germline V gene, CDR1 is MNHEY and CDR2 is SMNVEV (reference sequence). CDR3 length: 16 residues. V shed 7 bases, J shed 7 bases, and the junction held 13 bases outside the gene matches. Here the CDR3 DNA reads TGTGCCAGCAAAAAACTAGGGGGCGGATGGAATTCACCCCTCCACTTT. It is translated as CASKKLGGGWNSPLHF.

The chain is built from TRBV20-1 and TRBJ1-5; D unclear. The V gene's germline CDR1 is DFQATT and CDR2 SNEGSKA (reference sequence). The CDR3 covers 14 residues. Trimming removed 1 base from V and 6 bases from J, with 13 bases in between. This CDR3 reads CSARGDLVGQPQHF. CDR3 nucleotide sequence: TGCAGTGCTAGAGGAGACCTAGTGGGTCAGCCCCAGCATTTT.

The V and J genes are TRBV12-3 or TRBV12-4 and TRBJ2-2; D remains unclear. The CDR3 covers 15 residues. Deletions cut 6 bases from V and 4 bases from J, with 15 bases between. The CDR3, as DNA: TGTGCCAGCAGCTCACCCTTAGCTCTCACCGGGGAGCTGTTTTTT. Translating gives CASSSPLALTGELFF.

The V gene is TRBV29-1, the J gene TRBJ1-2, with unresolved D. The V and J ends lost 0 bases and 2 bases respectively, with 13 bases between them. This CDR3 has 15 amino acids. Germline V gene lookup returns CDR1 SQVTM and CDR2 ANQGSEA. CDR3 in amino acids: CSVEDLGAGNYGYTF. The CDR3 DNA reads TGCAGCGTTGAAGATCTGGGTGCGGGGAACTATGGCTACACCTTC.

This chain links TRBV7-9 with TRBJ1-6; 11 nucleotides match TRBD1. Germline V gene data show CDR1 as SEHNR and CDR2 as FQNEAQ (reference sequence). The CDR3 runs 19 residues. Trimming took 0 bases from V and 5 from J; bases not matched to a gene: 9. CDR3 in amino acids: CASSLAGTGGTSHNSPLHF. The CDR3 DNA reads TGTGCCAGCAGCTTAGCCGGGACAGGGGGAACGAGCCATAATTCACCCCTCCACTTT.

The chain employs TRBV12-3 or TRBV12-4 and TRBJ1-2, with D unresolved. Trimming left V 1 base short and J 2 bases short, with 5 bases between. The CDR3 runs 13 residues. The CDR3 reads CASSLGGNYGYTF. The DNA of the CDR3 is TGTGCCAGCAGTTTAGGCGGAAACTATGGCTACACCTTC.

DNA of the CDR3: TGTGCTGGGGGACAGGGCCTCAATGAGCAGTTCTTC. Encoded protein: CAGGQGLNEQFF. The chain joins TRBV28 to TRBJ2-1; TRBD1 agrees at 9 bases. Germline V gene sequence: CDR1 MDHEN, CDR2 SYDVKM. The CDR3 length is 12 residues.

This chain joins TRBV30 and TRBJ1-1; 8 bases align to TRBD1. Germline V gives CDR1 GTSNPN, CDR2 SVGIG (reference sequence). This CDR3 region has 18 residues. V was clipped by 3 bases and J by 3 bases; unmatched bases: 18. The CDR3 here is CAWSLDSGGFSFDTEAFF. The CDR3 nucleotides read TGTGCCTGGAGCCTAGATTCAGGGGGCTTTAGTTTCGACACTGAAGCTTTCTTT. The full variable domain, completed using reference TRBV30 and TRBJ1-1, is SQTIHQWPATLVQPVGSPLSLECTVEGTSNPNLYWYRQAAGRGLQLLFYSVGIGQISSEVPQNLSASRPQDRQFILSSKKLLLSDSGFYLCAWSLDSGGFSFDTEAFFGQGTRLTVV.

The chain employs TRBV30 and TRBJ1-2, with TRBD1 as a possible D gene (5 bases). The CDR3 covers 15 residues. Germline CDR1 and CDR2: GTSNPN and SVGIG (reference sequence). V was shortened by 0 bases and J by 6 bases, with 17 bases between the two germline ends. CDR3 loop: CAWSVRSWGGDGYTF. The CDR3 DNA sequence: TGTGCCTGGAGTGTACGATCTTGGGGGGGGGATGGCTACACCTTC.

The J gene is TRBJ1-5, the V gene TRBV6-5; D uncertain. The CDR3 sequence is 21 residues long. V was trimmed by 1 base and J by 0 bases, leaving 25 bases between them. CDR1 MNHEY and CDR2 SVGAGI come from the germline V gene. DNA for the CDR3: TGTGCCAGCAGTTACTTGGACGGCGGGTCCCAATATAGGCGTAGCAATCAGCCCCAGCATTTT. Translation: CASSYLDGGSQYRRSNQPQHF.

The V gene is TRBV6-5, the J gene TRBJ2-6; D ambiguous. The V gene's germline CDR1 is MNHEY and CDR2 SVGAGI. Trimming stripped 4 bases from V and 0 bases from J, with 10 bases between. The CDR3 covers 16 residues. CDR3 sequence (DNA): TGTGCCAGCAGTTCGATGCGTGGCTCTGGGGCCAACGTCCTGACTTTC. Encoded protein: CASSSMRGSGANVLTF.

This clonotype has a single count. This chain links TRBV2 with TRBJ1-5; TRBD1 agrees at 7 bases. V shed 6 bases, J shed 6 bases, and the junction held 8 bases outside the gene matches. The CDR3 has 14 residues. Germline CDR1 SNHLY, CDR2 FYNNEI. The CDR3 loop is CASRVTGIGQPQHF. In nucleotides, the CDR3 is TGTGCCAGCAGGGTGACAGGGATCGGTCAGCCCCAGCATTTT.

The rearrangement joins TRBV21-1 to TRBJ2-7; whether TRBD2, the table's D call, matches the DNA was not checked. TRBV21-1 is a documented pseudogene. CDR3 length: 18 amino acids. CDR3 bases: TGTGCCAGCAGATGGGCGGGACTAGCGGGAACCTTCCCCTACGAGCAGTACTTC. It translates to CASRWAGLAGTFPYEQYF.

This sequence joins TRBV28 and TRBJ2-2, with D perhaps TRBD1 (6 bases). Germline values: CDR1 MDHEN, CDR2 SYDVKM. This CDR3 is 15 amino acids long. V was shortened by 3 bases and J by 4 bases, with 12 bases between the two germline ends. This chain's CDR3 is CASSLAGEGTGELFF. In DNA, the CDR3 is TGTGCCAGCAGTTTGGCAGGGGAAGGCACCGGGGAGCTGTTTTTT.

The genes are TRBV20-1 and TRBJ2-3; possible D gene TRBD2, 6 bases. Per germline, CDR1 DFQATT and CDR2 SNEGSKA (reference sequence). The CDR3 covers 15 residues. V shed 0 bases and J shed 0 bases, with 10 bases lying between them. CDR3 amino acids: CSARDLSGSTDTQYF. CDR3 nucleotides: TGCAGTGCTAGAGATCTGAGCGGGAGCACAGATACGCAGTATTTT.

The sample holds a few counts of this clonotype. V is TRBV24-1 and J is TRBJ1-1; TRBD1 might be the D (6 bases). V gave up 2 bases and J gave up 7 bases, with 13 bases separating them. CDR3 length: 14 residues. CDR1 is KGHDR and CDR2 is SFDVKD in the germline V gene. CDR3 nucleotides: TGTGCCACCAGTGATTGGGCCCCGGACAGTGAAGCTTTCTTT. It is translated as CATSDWAPDSEAFF.

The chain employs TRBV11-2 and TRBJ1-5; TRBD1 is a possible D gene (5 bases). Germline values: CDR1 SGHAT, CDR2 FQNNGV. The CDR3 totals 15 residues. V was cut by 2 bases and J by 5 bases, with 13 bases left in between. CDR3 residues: CASSLRLDRDQPQHF. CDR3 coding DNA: TGTGCCAGCAGCTTACGTCTCGACAGAGATCAGCCCCAGCATTTT.